The source of this TCR beta chain is a study of blood T cell repertoires in COVID-19. Across the whole study: From T cells, B-cell-depleted T cells, or PBMCs came the material, which was cDNA or gDNA.

In the original analysis: Counts of nucleated cells, estimated from reference gene primer amplification, were obtained. TCRdb keeps only in-frame clones here, not all; method: immunoSEQ multiplex PCR. Clonal size and the V and J genes are those of that table, whereas D and trimming came from the DNA. The profile shows 200,000 to 300,000 clones, around 87% of them singletons. In germline, CDR1 is SEHNR, CDR2 FQNEAQ (reference sequence). CDR3 size: 17 residues. V dropped 2 bases and J dropped 5; count of bases not matched to a gene: 11. V usage is TRBV7-9 and J usage is TRBJ2-5; TRBD2 matches at 10 bases. The clonotype was recovered from a man aged 55 to 70 who had recovered from COVID-19. Sequenced: peripheral blood. The CDR3 region is CASSLTGTSAARETQYF. Here the CDR3 DNA reads TGTGCCAGCAGCTTAACTGGGACTAGCGCCGCGAGGGAGACCCAGTACTTC.